Below are 21 T cell receptor beta chains sequenced from a single sample in a study of T cell responses to AZD1222 COVID-19 vaccine. This table comes from immunoSEQ multiplex PCR, and its TCRdb copy is limited to in-frame clones, with some not included. The table records around 100,000 clones, about 92% of them present only once. Sequencing was performed on peripheral blood, taken on day 0 of AZD1222 vaccination. These receptors came from an adult in good health.

The V and J genes are TRBV6-5 and TRBJ2-5, with 9 bases aligning to TRBD2. The ends lost 5 bases at V and 4 bases at J; junction bases unmatched: 5. Germline CDR1 and CDR2: MNHEY and SVGAGI. The CDR3 runs 14 residues. CDR3 residues: CASSTRAGGETQYF. The CDR3, as DNA: TGTGCCAGCAGTACGAGAGCGGGAGGAGAGACCCAGTACTTC.

This chain uses TRBV18 with TRBJ1-5; a weak D match, TRBD1 (6 bases). The germline gives CDR1 KGHSH, CDR2 LQKENI. The CDR3 is made up of 14 amino acids. Trimming cost V 3 bases and J 4 bases, with 10 bases left between them. The CDR3 nucleotides read TGTGCCAGCTCACCGACCCAGGGGAATCAGCCCCAGCATTTT. Residues: CASSPTQGNQPQHF.

This clone was found a few times. The V and J genes are TRBV18 and TRBJ1-6; D gene unclear. CDR1 is KGHSH and CDR2 is LQKENI in the germline V gene. The CDR3 spans 16 residues. Trimming shortened V by 2 bases and J by 5 bases, and 13 bases separated the two germline ends. The CDR3 DNA reads as TGTGCCAGCTCACCAAACTTAGCTGGCAATAATTCACCCCTCCACTTT. Encoded protein: CASSPNLAGNNSPLHF. Filled out from reference TRBV18 and TRBJ1-6, the complete variable domain reads NAGVMQNPRHLVRRRGQEARLRCSPMKGHSHVYWYRQLPEEGLKFMVYLQKENIIDESGMPKERFSAEFPKEGPSILRIQQVVRGDSAAYFCASSPNLAGNNSPLHFGNGTRLTVT.

The CDR3 sequence: CASSQGLAGAYEQYF. DNA for the CDR3: TGTGCCAGCAGCCAGGGACTAGCGGGCGCCTACGAGCAGTACTTC. The chain uses TRBV7-2 and TRBJ2-7; the match to TRBD2 covers 12 bases. Germline-derived CDR1 and CDR2 are SGHTA and FQGNSA. J was trimmed by 2 bases and V by 5 bases; bases with no gene match: 4. The CDR3 runs to 15 residues.

The rearrangement links TRBV11-2 to TRBJ1-1, with D hard to call. V lost 1 base, J lost 0 bases, and 3 bases lay in between. The germline CDR1 and CDR2 sequences are SGHAT and FQNNGV. This CDR3 comprises 13 residues. The CDR3 DNA reads as TGTGCCAGCAGCTTAGTCTTGAACACTGAAGCTTTCTTT. Protein: CASSLVLNTEAFF.

A few counts support this clone. The J gene is TRBJ1-4, the V gene TRBV9; 11 bases map to TRBD1. The CDR3 contains 15 residues. V trimming: 0 bases; J trimming: 8 bases; junction bases outside the gene matches: 3. CDR1 and CDR2 (germline): SGDLS, YYNGEE. The CDR3 DNA is TGTGCCAGCAGCGTAGAGGGACAGGGGGGCGAAAAACTGTTTTTT. Translated: CASSVEGQGGEKLFF.

This clone was recorded a few times. The chain has TRBV12-5 and TRBJ2-1, with 12 bases aligning to TRBD2. The V gene end was trimmed by 5 bases and the J gene end by 6 bases; junction bases not matched to a gene: 2. There are 14 residues in the CDR3. Per the germline V gene, CDR1 is LGHNT and CDR2 is FRNRAP. As DNA, the CDR3 is TGTGCTAGTGGTGCTAGCGGGGGGGCCAATGAGCAGTTCTTC. Amino acids: CASGASGGANEQFF. Based on the CDR3 plus reference TRBV12-5 and TRBJ2-1, the full variable domain is DARVTQTPRHKVTEMGQEVTMRCQPILGHNTVFWYRQTMMQGLELLAYFRNRAPLDDSGMPKDRFSAEMPDATLATLKIQPSEPRDSAVYFCASGASGGANEQFFGPGTRLTVL.

This clone appeared a few times. The rearrangement uses TRBV7-9 and TRBJ1-1; D may be TRBD1 (5 bases). V was pared by 7 bases and J by 1 base, with 13 bases between. Germline V gene sequence: CDR1 SEHNR, CDR2 FQNEAQ (reference sequence). The CDR3 runs to 14 residues. CDR3 loop: CASNLGAENTEAFF. The CDR3, as DNA: TGTGCCAGCAATCTAGGGGCCGAGAACACTGAAGCTTTCTTT.

The gene calls are TRBV28 and TRBJ2-1, with 10 positions matching TRBD2. CDR1 and CDR2 (germline): MDHEN, SYDVKM. The CDR3 spans 14 residues. V lost 7 bases, J lost 5 bases, and 5 bases stayed unmatched. The CDR3 region is CASTLLAGDNEQFF. The DNA for the CDR3 is TGTGCCAGCACCTTGCTAGCGGGAGACAATGAGCAGTTCTTC.

The V gene is TRBV9, the J gene TRBJ2-7; 14 nucleotides line up with TRBD2. The CDR3 length is 16 residues. V gave up 0 bases and J gave up 4 bases; unmatched junction bases: 3. CDR1 and CDR2 from the germline V gene are SGDLS and YYNGEE. DNA for the CDR3: TGTGCCAGCAGCGTAGGCCGGACTAGCGGGAGGTACGAGCAGTACTTC. Residues: CASSVGRTSGRYEQYF.

The gene calls are TRBV7-3 and TRBJ2-2, with no clear D. The length of the CDR3 is 14 residues. Trimming stripped 2 bases from V and 7 bases from J, with 11 bases between. Germline V lookup: CDR1 SGHTA, CDR2 FQGTGA. CDR3 protein: CASSLSDGLGELFF. As DNA, the CDR3 is TGTGCCAGCAGCTTATCCGATGGTCTCGGGGAGCTGTTTTTT.

This clone was seen once. The rearrangement links TRBV11-3 to TRBJ1-1; D is uncertain. The germline V and J ends were trimmed by 8 bases and 8 bases, with 12 bases remaining between them. This CDR3 is 11 amino acids long. Germline assignment: CDR1 SGHNT and CDR2 YENEEA. CDR3 in amino acids: CASSAQREAFF. The CDR3 DNA is TGTGCCAGCTCCGCCCAAAGGGAAGCTTTCTTT.

The rearrangement uses TRBV18 and TRBJ2-7, with D possibly TRBD1 on 6 matching bases. Germline CDR1 and CDR2: KGHSH and LQKENI. The CDR3 length is 15 residues. Trimming took 1 base from V and 0 from J, leaving 10 bases between them. The CDR3 spells CASSPLRGGSYEQYF. The CDR3 nucleotides read TGTGCCAGCTCACCACTGCGAGGGGGCTCCTACGAGCAGTACTTC.

J is TRBJ1-6 and V is TRBV11-2, with no clear D. The CDR3 length is 15 residues. The V end was cut by 5 bases, the J end by 9 bases, with 17 bases between. Germline V gives CDR1 SGHAT, CDR2 FQNNGV. The CDR3 spells CASSPRTPGSSPLHF. CDR3 nucleotide sequence: TGTGCCAGCAGCCCCCGGACCCCGGGTAGTTCACCCCTCCACTTT. Full variable domain (outside the CDR3, taken from reference TRBV11-2 and TRBJ1-6): EAGVAQSPRYKIIEKRQSVAFWCNPISGHATLYWYQQILGQGPKLLIQFQNNGVVDDSQLPKDRFSAERLKGVDSTLKIQPAKLEDSAVYLCASSPRTPGSSPLHFGNGTRLTVT.

The chain recombines TRBV5-3 with TRBJ1-1, with D perhaps matching TRBD1 (5 bases). TRBV5-3 is identified as an open reading frame with a role that is uncertain. V was pared by 6 bases and J by 10 bases, with 16 bases between. The CDR3 runs to 12 residues. The CDR3 nucleotides are TGTGCCAGAATGAGGGACCGTATAGCAGCTTTCTTT. Amino acids: CARMRDRIAAFF.

The CDR3 region has the DNA TGTGCCAGCAGCTTAAGGCAGGGGGGAAGAGACTATGGCTACACCTTC. This sequence encodes CASSLRQGGRDYGYTF. J is TRBJ1-2 and V is TRBV7-2, with 7 bases lining up with TRBD1. The germline V gene has CDR1 SGHTA and CDR2 FQGNSA. V lost 2 bases, J lost 3 bases, and 9 bases stayed unmatched. This CDR3 is 16 amino acids long. Full variable domain (outside the CDR3, taken from reference TRBV7-2 and TRBJ1-2): GAGVSQSPSNKVTEKGKDVELRCDPISGHTALYWYRQSLGQGLEFLIYFQGNSAPDKSGLPSDRFSAERTGGSVSTLTIQRTQQEDSAVYLCASSLRQGGRDYGYTFGSGTRLTVV.

The genes are TRBV5-1 and TRBJ2-7; 12 bases are shared with TRBD2. In germline, CDR1 is SGHRS, CDR2 YFSETQ. The CDR3 consists of 15 residues. V shed 2 bases, J shed 6 bases, and the junction held 6 bases outside the gene matches. The CDR3 coding sequence is TGCGCCAGCAGCTTTCTAGCGGGAGGGCCGGGCGAGCAGTACTTC. Amino acid sequence: CASSFLAGGPGEQYF.

This clone was seen only once. V is TRBV29-1 and J is TRBJ2-5, with TRBD2 identical over 7 bases. Germline V lookup: CDR1 SQVTM, CDR2 ANQGSEA. The V and J ends lost 2 bases and 2 bases, in that order; junction bases with no gene match: 2. The CDR3 has 13 residues. Written as DNA, the CDR3 is TGCAGCGTTGAATCGGGACTACAAGAGACCCAGTACTTC. Translated: CSVESGLQETQYF.

The chain links TRBV29-1 to TRBJ1-3; unclear D gene. V dropped 3 bases and J dropped 2 bases, with 11 bases sitting between them. In germline, CDR1 is SQVTM, CDR2 ANQGSEA. This CDR3 has 14 amino acids. The CDR3 DNA sequence: TGCAGCGTTGACAAGAACAGAGCTGGAAACACCATATATTTT. Residues: CSVDKNRAGNTIYF.

This sequence joins TRBV7-2 and TRBJ1-4, with D possibly TRBD1 on 5 matching bases. The CDR3 has 15 residues. Germline loops: CDR1 SGHTA, CDR2 FQGNSA. The V end was cut by 2 bases, the J end by 7 bases, with 14 bases between. The CDR3 DNA reads TGTGCCAGCAGCTTACGGGACCTAAGAGCTGAAAAACTGTTTTTT. This encodes CASSLRDLRAEKLFF.

The chain is built from TRBV28 and TRBJ2-7; possible D gene TRBD1, 6 bases. The germline CDR1 and CDR2 sequences are MDHEN and SYDVKM. The CDR3 consists of 14 residues. The germline V and J ends were trimmed by 5 bases and 3 bases, with 14 bases remaining between them. The CDR3 region has the DNA TGTGCCAGCAGTCCCTACCGGGACAACTACGAGCAGTACTTC. This gives the protein CASSPYRDNYEQYF.